One and the same sample provided the 10 T cell receptor beta chains below, sequenced in a study of blood T cell repertoires in COVID-19. Assay: immunoSEQ multiplex PCR; the TCRdb copy retains only in-frame clones and omits some. The sample has around 62,000 clones, 88% seen once. Material: peripheral blood. The source is a human donor in a cohort sampled during active COVID-19.

The rearrangement joins TRBV11-1 to TRBJ2-1; D is uncertain. Germline loops: CDR1 SGHAT, CDR2 FQDESV (reference sequence). The CDR3 is 12 residues long. With 2 bases removed from V and 14 bases from J, the gap between germline ends came to 13 bases. The CDR3 DNA is TGTGCCAGCAGCTTAATCCGAGATAGAAAGTTCTTC. As protein: CASSLIRDRKFF. Based on the CDR3 plus reference TRBV11-1 and TRBJ2-1, the full variable domain is EAEVAQSPRYKITEKSQAVAFWCDPISGHATLYWYRQILGQGPELLVQFQDESVVDDSQLPKDRFSAERLKGVDSTLKIQPAELGDSAMYLCASSLIRDRKFFGPGTRLTVL.

V gene TRBV7-9 combines with J gene TRBJ1-2, with 7 bases lining up with TRBD1. The CDR3 is 15 residues long. Trimming took 5 bases from V and 6 from J; bases not matched to a gene: 12. Germline V gene lookup returns CDR1 SEHNR and CDR2 FQNEAQ (reference sequence). CDR3 nucleotides: TGTGCCAGCAGCGCCCCAGACAGGGCAGTACATGGCTACACCTTC. Protein sequence: CASSAPDRAVHGYTF.

This clone came up once. The chain combines TRBV7-9 with TRBJ1-2, with D possibly matching TRBD1 (5 bases). Germline V gene data show CDR1 as SEHNR and CDR2 as FQNEAQ (reference sequence). The CDR3 covers 16 residues. Trimming removed 5 bases at V and 4 bases at J, with 20 bases between. Written as DNA, the CDR3 is TGTGCCAGCAGCCTTTGGATGGGGCGCGACGGCTATGGCTACACCTTC. It is translated as CASSLWMGRDGYGYTF. Together with reference TRBV7-9 and TRBJ1-2, the CDR3 gives the full variable domain: DTGVSQNPRHKITKRGQNVTFRCDPISEHNRLYWYRQTLGQGPEFLTYFQNEAQLEKSRLLSDRFSAERPKGSFSTLEIQRTEQGDSAMYLCASSLWMGRDGYGYTFGSGTRLTVV.

In this sample, this clone turned up a few times. This chain joins TRBV2 and TRBJ2-5; 10 nucleotides line up with TRBD1. The CDR3 consists of 15 residues. From germline, CDR1 is SNHLY and CDR2 FYNNEI. Losses at the gene ends were 7 bases for V and 0 bases for J; bases not matched to a gene: 5. The DNA of the CDR3 is TGTGCCAGCACGGGACAGGGGATAGACCAAGAGACCCAGTACTTC. Its translation is CASTGQGIDQETQYF.

J is TRBJ2-2 and V is TRBV9; D is ambiguous. From germline, CDR1 is SGDLS and CDR2 YYNGEE. This CDR3 spans 13 amino acids. V lost 4 bases, J lost 5 bases, and 9 bases lay in between. Here the CDR3 reads CASSPASTGELFF. The CDR3 nucleotides are TGTGCCAGCAGCCCCGCTAGTACCGGGGAGCTGTTTTTT.

The chain links TRBV7-2 to TRBJ1-2; TRBD1 is a possible D gene (6 bases). The germline V and J ends were trimmed by 6 bases and 6 bases, with 14 bases remaining between them. The CDR3 has 13 residues. CDR1 and CDR2 (germline): SGHTA, FQGNSA. The CDR3: CASSSDRPNGYTF. CDR3 nucleotides: TGTGCCAGCAGTTCTGACAGGCCCAATGGCTACACCTTC.

This clone was counted only a few times. The genes are TRBV9 and TRBJ1-2; D is ambiguous. This CDR3 contains 16 residues. Trimming left V 2 bases short and J 0 bases short, with 14 bases between. Germline V CDR1 and CDR2: SGDLS, YYNGEE. CDR3 bases: TGTGCCAGCAGCGTGGGCACGGTACTAGCTAACTATGGCTACACCTTC. This sequence encodes CASSVGTVLANYGYTF. The complete variable domain, with remaining parts taken from reference TRBV9 and TRBJ1-2, reads DSGVTQTPKHLITATGQRVTLRCSPRSGDLSVYWYQQSLDQGLQFLIQYYNGEERAKGNILERFSAQQFPDLHSELNLSSLELGDSALYFCASSVGTVLANYGYTFGSGTRLTVV.

This chain uses TRBV28 with TRBJ2-7; TRBD2 aligns across 8 bases. This CDR3 is built from 13 residues. Trimming at V came to 6 bases and at J to 0 bases, leaving 1 base not matched to a gene. CDR1 is MDHEN, CDR2 SYDVKM, per germline. This CDR3 is CASRAGGSYEQYF. In DNA form, the CDR3 reads TGTGCCAGCAGGGCGGGGGGCTCCTACGAGCAGTACTTC.

Worth noting for this clone: The sample carries other DNA sequences with the same CDR3. The rearrangement links TRBV7-9 to TRBJ1-2; TRBD1 is a possible D gene (5 bases). V was shortened by 5 bases and J by 8 bases, with 15 bases between the two germline ends. From germline, CDR1 is SEHNR and CDR2 FQNEAQ (reference sequence). The CDR3 length is 13 residues. Here the CDR3 reads CASSAVLGQGYTF. CDR3 DNA: TGTGCCAGCAGCGCCGTTCTTGGACAAGGCTACACCTTC.

This chain connects TRBV5-6 to TRBJ1-4; D uncertain. The CDR3 consists of 12 residues. Germline CDR1 reads SGHDT; CDR2 reads YYEEEE. V gave up 1 base and J gave up 7 bases, with 5 bases separating them. The CDR3 sequence: CASSLSSEKLFF. For the CDR3, the DNA is TGTGCCAGCAGCTTGTCGTCTGAAAAACTGTTTTTT.